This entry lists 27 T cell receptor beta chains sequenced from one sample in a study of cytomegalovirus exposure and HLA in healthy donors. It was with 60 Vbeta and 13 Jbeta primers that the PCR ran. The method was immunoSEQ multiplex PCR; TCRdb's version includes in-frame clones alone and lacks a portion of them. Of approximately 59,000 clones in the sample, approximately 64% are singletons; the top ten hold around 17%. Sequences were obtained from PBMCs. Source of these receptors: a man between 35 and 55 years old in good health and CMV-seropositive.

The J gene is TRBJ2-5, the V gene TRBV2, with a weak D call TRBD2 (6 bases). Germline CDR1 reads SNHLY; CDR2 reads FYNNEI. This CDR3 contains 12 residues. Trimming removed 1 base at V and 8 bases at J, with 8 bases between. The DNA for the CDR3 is TGTGCCAGCAGTGAAGACGGGGGAACCCAGTACTTC. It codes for CASSEDGGTQYF.

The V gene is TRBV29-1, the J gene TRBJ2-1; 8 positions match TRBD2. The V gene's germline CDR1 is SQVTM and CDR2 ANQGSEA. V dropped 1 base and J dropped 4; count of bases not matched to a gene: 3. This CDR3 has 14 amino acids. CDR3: CSVEGSSGYNEQFF. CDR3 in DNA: TGCAGCGTTGAAGGGTCTAGCGGGTACAATGAGCAGTTCTTC.

The CDR3 sequence is CASNPDREVAFF. The CDR3 DNA sequence: TGTGCCAGCAACCCGGACAGGGAGGTAGCTTTCTTT. The rearrangement links TRBV7-2 to TRBJ1-1, with 8 bases fitting TRBD1. In germline, CDR1 is SGHTA, CDR2 FQGNSA. The CDR3 is made up of 12 amino acids. V lost 7 bases, J lost 10 bases, and 8 bases stayed unmatched.

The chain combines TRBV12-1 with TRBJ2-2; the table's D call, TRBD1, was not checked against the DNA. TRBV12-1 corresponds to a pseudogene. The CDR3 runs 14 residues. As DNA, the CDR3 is TGTGTCAGCAGCTTTGAGGGGTATTGCGGGGAGCTGTTTTTT. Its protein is CVSSFEGYCGELFF.

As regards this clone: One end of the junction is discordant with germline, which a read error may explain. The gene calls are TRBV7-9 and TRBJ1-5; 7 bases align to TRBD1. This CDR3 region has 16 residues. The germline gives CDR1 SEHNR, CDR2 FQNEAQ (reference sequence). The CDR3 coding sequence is TGTTCCAGCAGCTCCAGGGGGGACGCACTCAATCAGCCCCAGCATTTT. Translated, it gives CSSSSRGDALNQPQHF.

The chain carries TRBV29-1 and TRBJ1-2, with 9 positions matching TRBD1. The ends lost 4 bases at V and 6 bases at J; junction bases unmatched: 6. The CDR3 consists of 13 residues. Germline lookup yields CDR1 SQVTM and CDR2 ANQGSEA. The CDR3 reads CSVGDRDLHGYTF. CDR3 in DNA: TGCAGCGTTGGGGACAGGGACCTACATGGCTACACCTTC.

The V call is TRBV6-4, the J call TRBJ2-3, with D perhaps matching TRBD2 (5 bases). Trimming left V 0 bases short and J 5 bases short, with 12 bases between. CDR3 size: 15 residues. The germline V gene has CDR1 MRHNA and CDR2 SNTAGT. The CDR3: CASSDSMGAGDTQYF. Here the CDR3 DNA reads TGTGCCAGCAGTGACTCAATGGGCGCGGGAGATACGCAGTATTTT.

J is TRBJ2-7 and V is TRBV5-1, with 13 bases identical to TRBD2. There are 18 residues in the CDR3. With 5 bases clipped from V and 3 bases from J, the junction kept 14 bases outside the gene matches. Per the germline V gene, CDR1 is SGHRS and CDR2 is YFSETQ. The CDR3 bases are TGCGCCAGCAGTCCTCATATTTACGGGACTAGCGGGAACTACGAGCAGTACTTC. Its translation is CASSPHIYGTSGNYEQYF.

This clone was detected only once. As DNA, the CDR3 is TGTGCCAGTAGTAGTCTCCAGGACAGTCACCTCTCCGTTTATGGCTACACCTTC. It codes for CASSSLQDSHLSVYGYTF. This sequence joins TRBV19 and TRBJ1-2; perhaps TRBD1 as D (6 bases). CDR1 and CDR2 from the germline V gene are LNHDA and SQIVND (reference sequence). V dropped 4 bases and J dropped 5 bases, with 26 bases sitting between them. CDR3 length equals 18 residues.

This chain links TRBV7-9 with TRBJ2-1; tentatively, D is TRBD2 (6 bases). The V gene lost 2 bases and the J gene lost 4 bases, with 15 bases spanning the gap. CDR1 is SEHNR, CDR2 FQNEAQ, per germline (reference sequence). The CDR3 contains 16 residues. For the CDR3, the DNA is TGTGCCAGCAGCTTAAGCCCCACTAGCCCATACAATGAGCAGTTCTTC. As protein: CASSLSPTSPYNEQFF.

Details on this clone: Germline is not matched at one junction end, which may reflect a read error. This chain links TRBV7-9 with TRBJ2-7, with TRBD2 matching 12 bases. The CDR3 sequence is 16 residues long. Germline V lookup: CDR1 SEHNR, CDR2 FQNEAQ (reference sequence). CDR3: CSSSWTKTGLAGMEYF. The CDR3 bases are TGTTCCAGCAGCTGGACCAAAACGGGACTAGCGGGTATGGAGTACTTC.

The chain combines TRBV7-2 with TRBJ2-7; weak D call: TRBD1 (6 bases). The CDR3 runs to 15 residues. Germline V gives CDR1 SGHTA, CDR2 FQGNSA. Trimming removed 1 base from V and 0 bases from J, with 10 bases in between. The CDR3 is CASSLEGVNSYEQYF. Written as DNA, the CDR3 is TGTGCCAGCAGCTTAGAGGGGGTCAACTCCTACGAGCAGTACTTC.

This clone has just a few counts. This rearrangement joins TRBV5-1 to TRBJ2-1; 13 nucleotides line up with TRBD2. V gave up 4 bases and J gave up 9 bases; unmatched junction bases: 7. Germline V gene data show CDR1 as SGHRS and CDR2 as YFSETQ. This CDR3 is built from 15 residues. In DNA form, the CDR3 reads TGCGCCAGCAGCCCCCGGACTAGCGGGAGTCTTGAGCAGTTCTTC. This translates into CASSPRTSGSLEQFF.

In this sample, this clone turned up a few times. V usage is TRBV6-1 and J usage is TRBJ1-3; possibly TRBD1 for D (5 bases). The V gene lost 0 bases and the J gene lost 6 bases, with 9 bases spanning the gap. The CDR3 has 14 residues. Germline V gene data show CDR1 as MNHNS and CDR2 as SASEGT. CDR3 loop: CASSEARRVNTIYF. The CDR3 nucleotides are TGTGCCAGCAGTGAAGCACGCAGGGTAAACACCATATATTTT.

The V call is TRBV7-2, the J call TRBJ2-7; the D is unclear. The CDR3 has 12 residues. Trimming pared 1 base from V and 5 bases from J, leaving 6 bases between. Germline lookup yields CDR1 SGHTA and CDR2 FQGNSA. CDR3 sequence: CASSLVGNEQYF. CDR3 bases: TGTGCCAGCAGCTTAGTGGGCAACGAGCAGTACTTC. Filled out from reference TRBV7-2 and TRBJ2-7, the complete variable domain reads GAGVSQSPSNKVTEKGKDVELRCDPISGHTALYWYRQSLGQGLEFLIYFQGNSAPDKSGLPSDRFSAERTGGSVSTLTIQRTQQEDSAVYLCASSLVGNEQYFGPGTRLTVT.

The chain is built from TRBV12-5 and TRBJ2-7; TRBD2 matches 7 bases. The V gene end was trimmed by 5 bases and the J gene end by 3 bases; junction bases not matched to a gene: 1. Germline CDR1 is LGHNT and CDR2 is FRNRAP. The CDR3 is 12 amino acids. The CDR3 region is CASGGGDYEQYF. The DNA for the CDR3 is TGTGCTAGTGGTGGGGGGGACTACGAGCAGTACTTC. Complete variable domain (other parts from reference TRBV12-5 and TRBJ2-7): DARVTQTPRHKVTEMGQEVTMRCQPILGHNTVFWYRQTMMQGLELLAYFRNRAPLDDSGMPKDRFSAEMPDATLATLKIQPSEPRDSAVYFCASGGGDYEQYFGPGTRLTVT.

The CDR3 bases are TGTGCCAGCAGCGCCGAGAACTATGGCTACACCTTC. This sequence encodes CASSAENYGYTF. The gene calls are TRBV11-2 and TRBJ1-2, with D uncertain. The CDR3 has 12 amino acids. Germline lookup yields CDR1 SGHAT and CDR2 FQNNGV. The germline V and J ends were trimmed by 5 bases and 2 bases, with 6 bases remaining between them.

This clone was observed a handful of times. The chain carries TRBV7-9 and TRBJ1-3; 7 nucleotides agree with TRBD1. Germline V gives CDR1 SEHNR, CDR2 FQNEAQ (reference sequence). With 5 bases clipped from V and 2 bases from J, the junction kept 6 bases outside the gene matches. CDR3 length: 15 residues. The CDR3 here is CASSTRQGTGNTIYF. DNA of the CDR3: TGTGCCAGCAGCACCAGACAGGGTACTGGAAACACCATATATTTT.

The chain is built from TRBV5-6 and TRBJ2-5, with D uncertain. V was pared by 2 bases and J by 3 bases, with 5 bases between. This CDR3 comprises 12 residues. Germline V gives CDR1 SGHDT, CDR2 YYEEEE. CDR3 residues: CASSLTKETQYF. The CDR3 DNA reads TGTGCCAGCAGCTTAACAAAAGAGACCCAGTACTTC.

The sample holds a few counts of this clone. The CDR3 here is CASSQDWAGETQYF. CDR3 nucleotide sequence: TGCGCCAGCAGCCAAGATTGGGCGGGGGAGACCCAGTACTTC. V gene TRBV4-3 combines with J gene TRBJ2-5, with a weak D call TRBD2 (6 bases). This CDR3 region has 14 residues. Germline V gene sequence: CDR1 LGHNA, CDR2 YSLEER. Trimming removed 0 bases from V and 5 bases from J, with 10 bases in between.

The CDR3 sequence is CAIRTSGGTDTQYF. Here the CDR3 DNA reads TGTGCCATCAGGACTAGCGGGGGGACAGATACGCAGTATTTT. The chain combines TRBV10-3 with TRBJ2-3; 13 bases agree with TRBD2. Per germline, CDR1 ENHRY and CDR2 SYGVKD. CDR3 size: 14 residues. The trim removed 6 bases at V and 3 bases at J, leaving 0 bases unmatched.

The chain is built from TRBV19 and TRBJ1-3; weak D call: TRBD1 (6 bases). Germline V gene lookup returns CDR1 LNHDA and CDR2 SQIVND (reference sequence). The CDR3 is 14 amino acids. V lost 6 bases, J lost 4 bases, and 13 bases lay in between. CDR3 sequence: CASRTGSAGNTIYF. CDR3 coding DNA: TGTGCCAGTAGAACAGGGTCGGCGGGAAACACCATATATTTT.

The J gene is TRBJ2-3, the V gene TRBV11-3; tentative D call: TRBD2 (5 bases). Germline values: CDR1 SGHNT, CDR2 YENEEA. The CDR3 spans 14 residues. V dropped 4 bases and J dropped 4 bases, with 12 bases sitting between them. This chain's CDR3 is CASSSTDGADTQYF. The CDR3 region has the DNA TGTGCCAGCAGCTCCACCGACGGGGCAGATACGCAGTATTTT.

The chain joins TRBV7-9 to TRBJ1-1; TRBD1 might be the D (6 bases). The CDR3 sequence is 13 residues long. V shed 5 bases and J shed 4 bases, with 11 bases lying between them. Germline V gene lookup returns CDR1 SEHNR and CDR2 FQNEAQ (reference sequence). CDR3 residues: CASSPGGPTEAFF. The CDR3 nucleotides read TGTGCCAGCAGCCCCGGGGGGCCCACTGAAGCTTTCTTT.

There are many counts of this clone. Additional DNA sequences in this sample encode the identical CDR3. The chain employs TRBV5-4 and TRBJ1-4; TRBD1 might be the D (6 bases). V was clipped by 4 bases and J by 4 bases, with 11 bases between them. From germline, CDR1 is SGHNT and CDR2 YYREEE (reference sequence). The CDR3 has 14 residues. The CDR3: CASSPGQINEKLFF. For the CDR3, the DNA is TGTGCCAGCAGCCCTGGACAGATTAATGAAAAACTGTTTTTT.

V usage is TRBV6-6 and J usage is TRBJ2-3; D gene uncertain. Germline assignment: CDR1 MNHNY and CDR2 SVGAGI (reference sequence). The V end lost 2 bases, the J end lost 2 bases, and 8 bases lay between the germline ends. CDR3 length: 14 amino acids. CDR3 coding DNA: TGTGCCAGCAGTTACGCGCATACCACAGATACGCAGTATTTT. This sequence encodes CASSYAHTTDTQYF.

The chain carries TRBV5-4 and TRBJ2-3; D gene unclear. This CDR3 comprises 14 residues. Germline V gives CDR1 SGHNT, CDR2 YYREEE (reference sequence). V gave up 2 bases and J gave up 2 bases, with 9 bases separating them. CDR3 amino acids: CASSLTPLTDTQYF. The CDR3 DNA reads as TGTGCCAGCAGCTTAACTCCCCTCACAGATACGCAGTATTTT.